The T cell receptor (beta chain) described here comes from a study of T cell changes during pregnancy in multiple sclerosis. The length of the CDR3 is 14 residues. V lost 6 bases to trimming and J lost 0 bases, with 12 bases between them. Germline V gene sequence: CDR1 SQVTM, CDR2 ANQGSEA. The method was immunoSEQ multiplex PCR; TCRdb's version includes in-frame clones alone and lacks a portion of them. The table lists tens of thousands of clones, 75% to 95% of them singletons. The chain couples TRBV29-1 to TRBJ2-1; D may be TRBD2 (5 bases). The clonotype originates from a female donor with multiple sclerosis, enrolled in a pregnancy study. Sequenced material: peripheral blood, taken before pregnancy. For the CDR3, the DNA is TGCAGCGTCCGTAGCGCGAGCTCCTACAATGAGCAGTTCTTC. This codes for CSVRSASSYNEQFF.